The rows below give T cell receptor beta chains drawn from one sample of a study of shared clonotypes between healthy human individuals. Assay used: immunoSEQ multiplex PCR; TCRdb lists only in-frame clones, some missing. This sample has roughly 2,000,000 clones, with around 93% found just once. Sequenced sample: naive CD8+ T cells from PBMCs. All receptors come from a man aged 18 to 29 in good health. Some clones in this sample may be carry-over from other donors' samples. Both conserved end residues are part of each CDR3. D genes are given only for firm matches. Clone size is not always given. Where it is, it says once, few, many or a class for expanded clones.

d_gene,j_gene,abundance,v_gene,CDR3aa,CDR3nt
NA,TRBJ2-7,NA,TRBV30,CAWSVNLVIEQYF,TGTGCCTGGAGTGTAAACCTAGTAATCGAGCAGTACTTC
TRBD2,TRBJ2-5,NA,TRBV5-1,CASSLVPGGIQETQYF,TGCGCCAGCAGCTTGGTGCCGGGAGGGATCCAAGAGACCCAGTACTTC
NA,TRBJ1-2,once,TRBV6-5,CASSRDGANYGYTF,TGTGCCAGCAGTCGGGACGGAGCTAACTATGGCTACACCTTC
TRBD2,TRBJ2-1,NA,TRBV7-8,CASTSTAGVSYNEQFF,TGTGCCAGCACCAGTACGGCGGGAGTTTCCTACAATGAGCAGTTCTTC
TRBD2,TRBJ2-7,NA,TRBV9,CASSVGTSGRGSYEQYF,TGTGCCAGCAGCGTTGGGACTAGCGGGAGGGGTTCCTACGAGCAGTACTTC
TRBD2,TRBJ2-1,NA,TRBV7-8,CASSPRLAGDNEQFF,TGTGCCAGCAGCCCACGACTAGCGGGGGACAATGAGCAGTTCTTC
NA,TRBJ1-1,NA,TRBV7-2,CASSLRGNTEAFF,TGTGCCAGCAGCTTACGAGGGAACACTGAAGCTTTCTTT
NA,TRBJ2-1,NA,TRBV6-1,CASSEVGVEQFF,TGTGCCAGCAGTGAAGTAGGGGTCGAGCAGTTCTTC
NA,TRBJ2-7,NA,TRBV9,CASSGDPSYEQYF,TGTGCCAGCTCAGGGGACCCCTCCTACGAGCAGTACTTC
TRBD1,TRBJ1-1,few,TRBV19,CASSQRKTGGGGEAFF,TGTGCCAGTAGTCAGAGAAAGACAGGGGGAGGTGGTGAAGCTTTCTTT
NA,TRBJ1-1,once,TRBV13,CASSSIITEAFF,TGTGCCAGCAGCTCCATTATCACTGAAGCTTTCTTT
NA,TRBJ2-7,NA,TRBV5-8,CASSQVYEQYF,TGTGCCAGCAGCCAGGTATACGAGCAGTACTTC
TRBD1,TRBJ1-6,NA,TRBV7-9,CASSLPDRGNNSPLHF,TGTGCCAGCAGCCTTCCGGACAGGGGAAATAATTCACCCCTCCACTTT
NA,TRBJ2-2,NA,TRBV27,CASWGGRELFF,TGTGCCAGCTGGGGCGGCCGGGAGCTGTTTTTT
NA,TRBJ2-7,once,TRBV2,CASSEGDGEQYF,TGTGCCAGCAGTGAGGGGGACGGCGAGCAGTACTTC
NA,TRBJ2-7,NA,TRBV4-3,CASSQGREASYEQYF,TGCGCCAGCAGCCAAGGGAGGGAAGCGTCCTACGAGCAGTACTTC
TRBD2,TRBJ2-1,NA,TRBV15,CATSRGGLAGGLDEQFF,TGTGCCACCAGCAGAGGGGGGCTAGCGGGAGGTTTGGATGAGCAGTTCTTC
NA,TRBJ1-6,NA,TRBV28,CASSFGGSPLHF,TGTGCCAGCAGTTTCGGAGGATCACCCCTCCACTTT
TRBD1,TRBJ2-7,NA,TRBV27,CASRGQVAGDSYEQYF,TGTGCCAGCAGGGGACAGGTGGCAGGAGACAGTTACGAGCAGTACTTC
TRBD1,TRBJ2-7,once,TRBV30,CAWSLLRDRGFYEQYF,TGTGCCTGGAGCCTCCTCCGGGACAGGGGCTTCTACGAGCAGTACTTC
NA,TRBJ1-1,NA,TRBV5-1,CASQEGRTNTEAFF,TGCGCCAGCCAGGAGGGACGGACGAACACTGAAGCTTTCTTT
NA,TRBJ2-7,NA,TRBV27,CASSKVLSGVYEQYF,TGTGCCAGCAGCAAGGTCCTCTCAGGGGTCTACGAGCAGTACTTC
TRBD2,TRBJ2-1,NA,TRBV11-2,CASSILAGVINEQFF,TGTGCCAGCAGCATTCTAGCGGGAGTGATTAATGAGCAGTTCTTC
NA,TRBJ2-1,NA,TRBV7-9,CASSFADEQFF,TGTGCCAGCAGCTTCGCGGATGAGCAGTTCTTC
NA,TRBJ2-7,NA,TRBV4-2,CASSQGSRWLDEQYF,TGTGCCAGCAGCCAAGGGTCCCGCTGGTTAGACGAGCAGTACTTC
NA,TRBJ2-1,NA,TRBV7-3,CASSLLGTGTYNEQFF,TGTGCCAGCAGCTTACTCGGGACGGGGACCTACAATGAGCAGTTCTTC
NA,TRBJ1-5,few,TRBV19,CASSMVAASNQPQHF,TGTGCCAGTAGTATGGTCGCAGCTAGCAATCAGCCCCAGCATTTT
TRBD2,TRBJ2-1,NA,TRBV5-1,CASSAEASGRTYNEQFF,TGCGCCAGCAGCGCGGAGGCAAGCGGGAGGACGTACAATGAGCAGTTCTTC
TRBD2,TRBJ2-7,NA,TRBV27,CASSLEGRGLYEQYF,TGTGCCAGCAGTTTGGAGGGGAGGGGACTCTACGAGCAGTACTTC
TRBD2,TRBJ2-7,once,TRBV13,CASSKGLAGPGTYEQYF,TGTGCCAGCAGCAAGGGACTAGCGGGCCCCGGGACCTACGAGCAGTACTTC
TRBD2,TRBJ2-7,NA,TRBV2,CASRDSLAGDYEQYF,TGTGCCAGCAGAGACTCACTAGCGGGAGATTACGAGCAGTACTTC
NA,TRBJ2-3,NA,TRBV13,CASSFERKSTDTQYF,TGTGCCAGCAGCTTTGAGCGGAAGAGCACAGATACGCAGTATTTT
NA,TRBJ1-1,NA,TRBV7-8,CASSLAFGNTEAFF,TGTGCCAGCAGCTTAGCATTCGGCAACACTGAAGCTTTCTTT
NA,TRBJ2-1,NA,TRBV10-1,CASSDLMVHHEQFF,TGCGCCAGCAGTGATTTAATGGTGCATCATGAGCAGTTCTTC
NA,TRBJ2-1,NA,TRBV11-3,CASSSTGSSYNEQFF,TGTGCCAGCAGCTCAACAGGTAGCTCCTACAATGAGCAGTTCTTC
NA,TRBJ2-7,once,TRBV9,CASSVGAVGEQYF,TGTGCCAGCAGCGTTGGTGCGGTCGGCGAGCAGTACTTC
NA,TRBJ2-1,NA,TRBV5-1,CASSGGGYVSDEQFF,TGCGCCAGCAGCGGAGGGGGTTACGTTTCAGATGAGCAGTTCTTC
TRBD2,TRBJ2-1,NA,TRBV27,CASGPGTSGKNEQFF,TGTGCCAGCGGCCCCGGGACTAGCGGGAAGAATGAGCAGTTCTTC
TRBD1,TRBJ1-1,NA,TRBV28,CASSKRQGRNTEAFF,TGTGCCAGCAGTAAAAGACAGGGGCGGAACACTGAAGCTTTCTTT
TRBD2,TRBJ2-7,NA,TRBV23-1,CASSQSGRIYYEQYF,TGCGCCAGCAGTCAGAGCGGGAGGATTTACTACGAGCAGTACTTC
NA,TRBJ2-2,NA,TRBV5-1,CASSLGVGTGELFF,TGCGCCAGCAGCTTGGGGGTAGGCACCGGGGAGCTGTTTTTT
NA,TRBJ2-1,NA,TRBV27,CASSLLGPGGNSYNEQFF,TGTGCCAGCAGTTTATTGGGCCCTGGGGGGAACTCCTACAATGAGCAGTTCTTC